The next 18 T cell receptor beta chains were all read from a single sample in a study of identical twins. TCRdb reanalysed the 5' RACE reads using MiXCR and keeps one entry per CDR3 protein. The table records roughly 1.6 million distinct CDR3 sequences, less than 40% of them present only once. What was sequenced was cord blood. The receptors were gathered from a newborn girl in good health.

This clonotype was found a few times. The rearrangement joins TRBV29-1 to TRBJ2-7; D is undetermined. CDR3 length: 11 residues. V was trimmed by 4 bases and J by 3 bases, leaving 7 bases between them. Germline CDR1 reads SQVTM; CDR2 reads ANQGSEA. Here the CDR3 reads CSVVTGYEQYF. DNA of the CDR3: TGCAGCGTTGTCACGGGCTACGAGCAGTACTTC.

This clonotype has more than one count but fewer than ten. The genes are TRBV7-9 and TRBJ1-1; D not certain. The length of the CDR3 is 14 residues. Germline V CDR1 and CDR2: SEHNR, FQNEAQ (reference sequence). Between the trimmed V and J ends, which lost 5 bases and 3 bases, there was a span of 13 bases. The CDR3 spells CASSTIKRDTEAFF. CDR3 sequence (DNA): TGTGCCAGCAGCACAATAAAGCGGGACACTGAAGCTTTCTTT.

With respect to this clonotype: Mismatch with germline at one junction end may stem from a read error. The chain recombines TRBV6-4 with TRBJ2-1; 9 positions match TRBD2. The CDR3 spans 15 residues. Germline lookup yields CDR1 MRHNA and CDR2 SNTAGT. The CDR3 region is CACSASSGDNNEQFF. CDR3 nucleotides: TGTGCCTGCAGTGCTTCTAGCGGGGACAACAATGAGCAGTTCTTC.

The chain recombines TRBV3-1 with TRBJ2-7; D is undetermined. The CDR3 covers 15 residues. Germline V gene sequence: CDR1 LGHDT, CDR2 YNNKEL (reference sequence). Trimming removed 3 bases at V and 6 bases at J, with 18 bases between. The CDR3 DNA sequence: TGTGCCAGCAGCCAGAGCGACCCCTCCTTTGGCGAGCAGTACTTC. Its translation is CASSQSDPSFGEQYF.

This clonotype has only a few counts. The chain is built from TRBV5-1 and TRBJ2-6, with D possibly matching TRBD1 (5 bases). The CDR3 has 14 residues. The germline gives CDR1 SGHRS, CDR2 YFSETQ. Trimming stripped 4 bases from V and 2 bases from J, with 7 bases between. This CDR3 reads CASSGAAGANVLTF. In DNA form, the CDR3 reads TGCGCCAGCAGCGGGGCTGCTGGGGCCAACGTCCTGACTTTC.

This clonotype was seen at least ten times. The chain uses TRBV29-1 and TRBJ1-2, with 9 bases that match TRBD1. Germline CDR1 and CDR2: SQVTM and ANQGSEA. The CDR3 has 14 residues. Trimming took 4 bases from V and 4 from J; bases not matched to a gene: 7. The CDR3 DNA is TGCAGCGTTGCCCCCGGGACAGGGATCTATGGCTACACCTTC. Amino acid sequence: CSVAPGTGIYGYTF.

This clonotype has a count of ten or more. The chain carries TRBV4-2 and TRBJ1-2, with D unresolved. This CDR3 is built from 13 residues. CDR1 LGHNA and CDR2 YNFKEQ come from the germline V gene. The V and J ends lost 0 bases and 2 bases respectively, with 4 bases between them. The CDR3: CASSQDKNYGYTF. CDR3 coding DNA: TGTGCCAGCAGCCAAGACAAAAACTATGGCTACACCTTC.

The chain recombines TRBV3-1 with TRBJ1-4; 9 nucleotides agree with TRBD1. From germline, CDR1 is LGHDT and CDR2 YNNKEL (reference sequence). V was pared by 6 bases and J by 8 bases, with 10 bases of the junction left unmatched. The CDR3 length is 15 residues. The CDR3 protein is CASREPGQGREKLFF. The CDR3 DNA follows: TGTGCCAGCAGGGAGCCGGGACAGGGAAGGGAAAAACTGTTTTTT. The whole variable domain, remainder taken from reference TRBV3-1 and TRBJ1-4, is DTAVSQTPKYLVTQMGNDKSIKCEQNLGHDTMYWYKQDSKKFLKIMFSYNNKELIINETVPNRFSPKSPDKAHLNLHINSLELGDSAVYFCASREPGQGREKLFFGSGTQLSVL.

CDR3 in DNA: TGTGCCATCAACCAGGGGGCTAGCACAGATACGCAGTATTTT. This sequence encodes CAINQGASTDTQYF. The rearrangement links TRBV10-3 to TRBJ2-3; 8 positions agree with TRBD1. V lost 7 bases, J lost 0 bases, and 3 bases stayed unmatched. The CDR3 spans 14 residues. Germline CDR1 and CDR2: ENHRY and SYGVKD.

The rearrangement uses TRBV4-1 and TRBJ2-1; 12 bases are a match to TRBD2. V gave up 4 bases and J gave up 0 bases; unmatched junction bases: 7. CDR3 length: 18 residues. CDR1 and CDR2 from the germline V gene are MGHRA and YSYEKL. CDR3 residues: CASSRGLAGFSSYNEQFF. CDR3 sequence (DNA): TGCGCCAGCAGCCGCGGACTAGCGGGGTTCAGCTCCTACAATGAGCAGTTCTTC.

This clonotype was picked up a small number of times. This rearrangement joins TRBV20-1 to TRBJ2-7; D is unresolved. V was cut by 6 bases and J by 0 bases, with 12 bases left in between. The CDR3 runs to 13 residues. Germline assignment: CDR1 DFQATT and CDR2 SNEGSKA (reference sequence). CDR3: CSAETGFSYEQYF. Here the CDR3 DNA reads TGCAGTGCCGAGACTGGATTCTCCTACGAGCAGTACTTC.

The DNA of the CDR3 is TGTGCCAGCAGCCAAGACAGGAGAGGGTACAATGAGCAGTACTTC. As protein: CASSQDRRGYNEQYF. The rearrangement joins TRBV4-2 to TRBJ2-7; TRBD2 is a possible D gene (5 bases). Germline V CDR1 and CDR2: LGHNA, YNFKEQ. The CDR3 consists of 15 residues. V dropped 0 bases and J dropped 7 bases, with 16 bases sitting between them.

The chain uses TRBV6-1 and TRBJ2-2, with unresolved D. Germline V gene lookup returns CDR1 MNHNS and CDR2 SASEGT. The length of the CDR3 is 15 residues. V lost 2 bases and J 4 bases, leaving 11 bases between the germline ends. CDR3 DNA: TGTGCCAGCAGTGAAAAAAGGGATGGCACCGGGGAGCTGTTTTTT. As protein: CASSEKRDGTGELFF.

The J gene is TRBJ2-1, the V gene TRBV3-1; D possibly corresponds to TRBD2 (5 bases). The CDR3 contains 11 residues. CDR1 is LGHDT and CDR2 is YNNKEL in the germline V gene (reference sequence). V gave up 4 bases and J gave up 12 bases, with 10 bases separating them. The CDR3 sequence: CASSLTRPQFF. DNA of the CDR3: TGTGCCAGCAGCCTAACTAGGCCGCAGTTCTTC.

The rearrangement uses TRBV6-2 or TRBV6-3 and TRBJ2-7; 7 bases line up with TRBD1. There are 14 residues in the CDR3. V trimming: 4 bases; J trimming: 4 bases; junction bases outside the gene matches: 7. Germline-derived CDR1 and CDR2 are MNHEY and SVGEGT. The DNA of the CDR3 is TGTGCCAGCAGTTCCTACGGGACAGTTTACGAGCAGTACTTC. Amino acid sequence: CASSSYGTVYEQYF.

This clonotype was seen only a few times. CDR3: CASSPFRDYEQYF. DNA for the CDR3: TGTGCCAGCAGCCCATTCAGGGACTACGAGCAGTACTTC. This chain connects TRBV11-2 to TRBJ2-7; D might be TRBD1 (5 bases). Germline-derived CDR1 and CDR2 are SGHAT and FQNNGV. Trimming took off 5 bases at V and 3 bases at J, with 11 bases between the two ends. CDR3 length: 13 residues. Full variable domain (rest looked up from reference TRBV11-2 and TRBJ2-7): EAGVAQSPRYKIIEKRQSVAFWCNPISGHATLYWYQQILGQGPKLLIQFQNNGVVDDSQLPKDRFSAERLKGVDSTLKIQPAKLEDSAVYLCASSPFRDYEQYFGPGTRLTVT.

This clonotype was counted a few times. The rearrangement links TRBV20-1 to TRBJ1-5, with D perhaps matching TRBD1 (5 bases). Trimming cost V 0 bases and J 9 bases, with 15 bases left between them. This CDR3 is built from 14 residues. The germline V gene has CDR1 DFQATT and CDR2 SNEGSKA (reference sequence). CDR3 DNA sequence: TGCAGTGCTAGAGATATGCAGGGTCTAGGGCCCCAGCATTTT. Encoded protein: CSARDMQGLGPQHF.

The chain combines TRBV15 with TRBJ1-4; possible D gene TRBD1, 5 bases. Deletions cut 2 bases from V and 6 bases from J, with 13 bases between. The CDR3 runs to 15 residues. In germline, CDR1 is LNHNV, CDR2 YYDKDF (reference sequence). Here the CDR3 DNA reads TGTGCCACCAGCAGAAGACAGTTGGGTTATGAAAAACTGTTTTTT. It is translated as CATSRRQLGYEKLFF.